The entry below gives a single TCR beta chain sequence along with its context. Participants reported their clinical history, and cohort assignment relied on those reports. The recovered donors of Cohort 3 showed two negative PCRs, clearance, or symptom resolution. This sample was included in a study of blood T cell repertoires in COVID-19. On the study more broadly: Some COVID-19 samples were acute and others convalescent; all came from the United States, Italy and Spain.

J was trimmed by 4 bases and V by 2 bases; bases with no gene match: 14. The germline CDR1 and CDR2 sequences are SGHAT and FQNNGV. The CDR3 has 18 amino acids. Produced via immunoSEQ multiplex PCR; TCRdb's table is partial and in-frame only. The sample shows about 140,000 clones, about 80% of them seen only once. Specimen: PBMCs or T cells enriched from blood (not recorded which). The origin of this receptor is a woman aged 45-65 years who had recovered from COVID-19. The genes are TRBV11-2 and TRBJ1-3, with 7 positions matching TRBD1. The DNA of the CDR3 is TGTGCCAGCAGCTTACCTCGGGACAGCCAATGGCGAGGAAACACCATATATTTT. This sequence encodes CASSLPRDSQWRGNTIYF.